This record concerns one TCR beta chain sequence. The target of this receptor is not known. The record has no base qualities; no much larger clone is one base away. The record originates from a study of cytomegalovirus exposure and HLA in healthy donors (dated by TCRdb to about 2017). For context, the study as a whole: In an earlier analysis of approximately 640 of the donors, around 300 Gb of sequence data and 117 million unique TCR beta sequences from 180 million or so T cells were reported. A few DR-DQ haplotypes were treated as single units for association and clustering because of strong linkage in the cohort. Rather than using new phenotypic data, the later analysis identified candidate immune exposures from TCR beta sequences and from how often those sequences occurred across donors. The study was designed to test whether signatures of past pathogen exposure could be identified by cataloging public T cell receptors. To decide whether each TCR beta V gene segment behaved as functional or pseudogenic, an earlier analysis of fewer than 750 of the donors relied on high-throughput TCR beta sequencing. In a later genetic analysis, genome-wide SNP genotypes for about 55% of the roughly 670 donors were used, and that subset was treated as a discovery cohort. The study combined high-throughput TCR immunosequencing, statistical association of individual TCRs with disease status, and machine learning to predict cytomegalovirus infection status. Among a few hundred genotyped donors of the cohort, an average of approximately 250,000 unique TCR beta nucleotide sequences were sequenced per donor, roughly 20% of them non-productive. The number of donors typed differed by locus, with about 629-630 for A, B, C, DRB1 and DQB1, roughly 520 for DQA1, 600 to 610 for DPA1, and 400 to 490 for DPB1. The study used immunosequencing to profile the T cell repertoires of 670 or so subjects and linked those repertoires to cytomegalovirus serostatus. To study patterns of TCR occurrence, a later analysis re-analyzed previously published TCR beta repertoires from just over 650 donors and added high-resolution HLA genotyping. Donor age, sex, ethnicity and CMV serostatus were compiled together with the repertoire data. Both class I and class II loci were covered by HLA typing, at four-digit resolution. Approximately 310 gigabases of sequencing data and 78 million or so unique TCR sequences were included in an early release covering under 650 HLA-typed donors. Along with the approximately 650-subject first cohort, a separate validation cohort of more than 90 different subjects was used. Of the approximately 400 genotyped donors, 65% to 90% fell in the genetic ancestry cluster associated with self-reported Caucasian donors. All discovery cohort repertoires had been generated using a single sequencing platform.

Deletion took 8 bases off V and 6 bases off J, with a span of 14 bases between the germline ends. The CDR3 numbers 13 residues from cysteine through phenylalanine. The sequence is cut down to CDR3 DNA, 39 bases in frame from base 1. The germline V gene (reference sequence) specifies SEHNR as CDR1 and FQNEAQ as CDR2. Library construction relied on the immunoSEQ multiplex PCR assay. A mixture of 60 forward primers for TCR Vbeta segments and 13 reverse primers for TCR Jbeta segments was used in the multiplex PCR. Amplification of the CDR3 region of rearranged TCR beta genes was performed with a multiplex PCR assay on genomic DNA. The amplified TCR beta libraries were sequenced on the Illumina HiSeq System as 87-base-pair reads. The authors' analysis ran thus. Across the 670 or so repertoires, a later analysis counted tens of millions of unique TCR beta chains, roughly 11 million of which were shared by at least two donors. Raw reads were error-corrected and collapsed into unique sequences with a nearest-neighbor algorithm that merged closely related sequences to remove PCR and sequencing errors. CDR3 sequences were aligned to IMGT reference sequences to assign V, D and J gene segments. Each retained sequence needed at least a six-nucleotide match to both a V gene segment and a J gene segment. A rearrangement was called productive if the CDR3 had no stop codons and remained in frame with V and J, and every other rearrangement was called non-productive. Following IMGT convention, CDR3 was defined as the stretch from the second conserved V-encoded cysteine to the conserved J-encoded phenylalanine. The earlier analysis of 587 of the donors excluded any sequence lacking an unambiguous match to a single V gene segment. An earlier analysis of a few hundred of the donors called V segments functional above 56.7% productive rearrangements and segregating when the between-donor standard deviation exceeded 5%. A statistical classification framework was developed to diagnose cytomegalovirus status using the catalog of TCR beta chain sequences. In a later analysis, TCR nucleotide sequences were compared against IMGT/GENE-DB human TR gene sequences so that V and J genes could be assigned. In a later analysis, CDR3 sequences and most-parsimonious VDJ recombination scenarios were assigned using the TCRdist pipeline. In a later analysis, every TCR beta chain was defined by the combination of its CDR3 amino acid sequence and its V-gene family, and reads without a unique V-gene family were dropped. A later analysis removed several hundred highly shared, low-generation-probability nucleotide sequences to deal with suspected cross-contamination and a sequencing artifact. For each public chain, a later analysis derived a clonal expansion index from normalized ranks of inferred template counts within each repertoire. In a later analysis, generation probabilities were computed with a VDJ recombination model fitted to out-of-frame rearrangements, and the resulting probabilities were checked against IGoR. In a later analysis, TCR-TCR, TCR-HLA and TCR-CMV co-occurrence was scored with hypergeometric tests, and a repertoire-size bias correction was applied to TCR pairs. False discovery rates were estimated in a later analysis by permuting HLA or CMV assignments 20 times. In a later analysis, co-occurring TCRs were grouped using DBSCAN, and TCRdist sequence similarity was added for clustering within HLA-allele-positive subsets. Co-occurrence clustering excluded repertoires with fewer than 30,000 or more than 120,000 public chains, plus five with anomalous nucleotide sharing. In its TCRdb copy, this immuneACCESS table keeps in-frame sequences only and misses some clones. Where compared with another copy, unresolved V genes explain less than half of these, and the others have no known cause. The V and J calls and clone size are taken from that table; D and trimming were inferred from the DNA. The sample table holds over 65,000 clones, of which roughly two thirds were seen once. 6.9% of the sample comes from the top ten.

The cohort was made up of 666 healthy bone marrow donors. All cohort members were sampled while nominally healthy, although unrecorded immune exposures were likely present. The donor was CMV seropositive and was included in the group of 290 or so seropositive cohort members. A peripheral blood sample was collected from each donor, and TCR beta sequencing was performed on peripheral blood mononuclear cells. Genomic DNA was extracted from the blood cell samples with the Qiagen DNeasy Blood Extraction Kit. The paper's findings and limits, for the study overall: Most TCR sequences were seen in very few donors, while some public TCRs were found in many individuals. A further reported finding was that TCR beta sequences accurately predicted the HLA-A and HLA-B alleles for most subjects in the first cohort. The classifier was reported to diagnose cytomegalovirus status with high specificity and sensitivity in both the original and validation cohorts. Because the 87-base-pair reads could not distinguish some IMGT-functional V segments, including TRBV6-2 and TRBV6-3, those segments were excluded. Most CMV-associated TCR beta chains appeared to be HLA-restricted in a later analysis, and the HLA associations seemed to be driven largely by CMV exposure. This cohort had only TCR beta chains sequenced, and the lack of alpha or paired-chain data limited which features could be detected. Several of the top co-occurrence clusters appeared to be linked to parvovirus B19, influenza, CMV and Epstein-Barr virus, according to a later analysis. Strong co-occurrence of HLA alleles, especially DR and DQ, made assigning TCR associations to individual alleles difficult. A group of highly shared sequence variants was considered likely to be a technical artifact of the sequencing pipeline. Linkage disequilibrium might explain the correlated functional status among segregating V segments, but an unknown experimental factor could not be excluded. Because HLA typing was unavailable for some donors at each locus, only the typed subset was used in association tests. The study gave a list of some 150 TCR beta chains associated with cytomegalovirus. Immune exposure information for the cohort was limited to CMV serostatus. In a later analysis, about 17,000 TCR beta sequences were associated with specific HLA alleles at a false discovery rate of 0.05. The authors suggested that the approach could potentially be generalized to other disease states and immunological phenotypes. In vitro tests confirmed that a few of the cytomegalovirus-associated TCR beta chains recognize cytomegalovirus antigens. Compared with equally common non-associated chains, HLA-associated TCR beta chains in a later analysis were more clonally expanded and had lower generation probabilities. Over 15 rarely observed V segments, including chromosome 9 orphons, were excluded from the earlier analysis of almost 600 of the donors because counts were too low. V-gene and J-gene trimming of TCR beta chains was associated with a missense DCLRE1C variant in a later genetic analysis, and the association was replicated in an independent cohort. A later genetic analysis reported fewer N-insertions in productive TCRs among donors in an Asian-associated ancestry cluster than the roughly 700-donor mean. Presence/absence analyses assumed roughly uniform sequencing depth across donors, an assumption that may not hold. In an earlier analysis of approximately 590 of the donors, most TCR beta V segments appeared in productive rearrangements about 87% or about 30% of the time, broadly matching IMGT annotations. A later analysis found that TCR association rates varied across HLA loci, with DRB1 alleles showing the most associated TCRs and HLA-C alleles the fewest.

The receptor comes from a woman aged 45 to 65 in good health and CMV-seropositive. Input material: PBMCs. Recombination linked TRBV7-9 to TRBJ2-1; tentative D gene TRBD1, with 5 bases matching. The base sequence is TGTGCCAGCCAGCAGGACACAGGCAATGAGCAGTTCTTC. Translation gives CASQQDTGNEQFF.